The clone carrying this T cell receptor beta chain was counted only a few times. Its target is unknown. This entry belongs to a study of identical twins. CDR3 size: 13 residues. Germline V gene data show CDR1 as SEHNR and CDR2 as FQNEAQ (reference sequence). Trimming pared 6 bases from V and 4 bases from J, leaving 13 bases between. Only healthy Caucasians were enrolled as donors. Points from the study as a whole: Recombination models fit unrelated individuals' TCR alpha sharing but underestimated twins'. With beta out-of-frame sequences, excess sharing by twins was weaker.

Template switching created a universal primer site, and the cDNA included unique molecular identifiers. TCRdb re-called the 5' RACE reads with MiXCR, one entry per CDR3 protein. The table records 300,000 to 350,000 distinct CDR3 sequences, 10% to 15% of them present only once. These same data were also listed under a study on yellow fever vaccine responses in identical twins.

The TCR comes from a young woman in good health. The sequencing sample was made of CD8+ T cells sorted from blood. V and J are TRBV7-9 and TRBJ2-7, with D perhaps being TRBD1 or TRBD2 (5 bases each). The CDR3 reads CASRDPGAYEQYF. The CDR3 DNA reads as TGTGCCAGCAGAGACCCCGGGGCATACGAGCAGTACTTC.